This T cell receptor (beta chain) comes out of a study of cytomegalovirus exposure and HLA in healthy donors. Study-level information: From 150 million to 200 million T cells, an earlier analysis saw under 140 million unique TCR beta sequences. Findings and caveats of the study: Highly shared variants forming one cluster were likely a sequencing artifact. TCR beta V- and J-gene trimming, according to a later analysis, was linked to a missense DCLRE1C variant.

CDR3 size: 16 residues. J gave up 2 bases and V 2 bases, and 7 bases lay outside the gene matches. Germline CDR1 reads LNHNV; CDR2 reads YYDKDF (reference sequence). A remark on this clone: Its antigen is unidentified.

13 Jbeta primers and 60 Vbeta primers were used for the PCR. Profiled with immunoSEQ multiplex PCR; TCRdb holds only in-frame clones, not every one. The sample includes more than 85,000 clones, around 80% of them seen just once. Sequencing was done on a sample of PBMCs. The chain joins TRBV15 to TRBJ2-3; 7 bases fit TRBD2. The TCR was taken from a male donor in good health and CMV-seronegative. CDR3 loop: CATSRTSGGDTDTQYF. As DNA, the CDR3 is TGTGCCACCAGCAGAACGTCGGGGGGTGACACAGATACGCAGTATTTT.